Below, 27 T cell receptor beta chains from the same sample are listed, as sequenced in a study of control samples from healthy donors and cancer patients. Sequencing used immunoSEQ multiplex PCR; TCRdb keeps in-frame clones, though not all of them. The data show 90,000 to 150,000 clones, 88% seen once. Sequences were obtained from blood. These TCRs come from a man aged 40-55 years in good health.

This chain joins TRBV23-1 and TRBJ1-4; 9 bases are shared with TRBD1. TRBV23-1 is given ORF status, its function remaining uncertain. The CDR3 loop spans 15 amino acids. J was trimmed by 1 base and V by 7 bases; bases with no gene match: 4. The CDR3 DNA sequence: TGCGCCAGCAACACGGACAGGGGAACTAATGAAAAACTGTTTTTT. This translates into CASNTDRGTNEKLFF.

This clone has only a few counts. Other DNA sequences within the sample encode an identical CDR3. This sequence joins TRBV19 and TRBJ1-5; D is unclear. This CDR3 is 14 amino acids long. CDR1 and CDR2 from the germline V gene are LNHDA and SQIVND (reference sequence). The V and J ends lost 3 bases and 2 bases respectively, with 8 bases between them. CDR3 loop: CASSISGGNQPQHF. The CDR3, as DNA: TGTGCCAGTAGTATTTCCGGGGGCAATCAGCCCCAGCATTTT.

The rearrangement links TRBV20-1 to TRBJ2-1, with 7 bases identical to TRBD2. The CDR3 has 17 residues. Germline V gene data show CDR1 as DFQATT and CDR2 as SNEGSKA (reference sequence). J gave up 0 bases and V 3 bases, and 11 bases lay outside the gene matches. The CDR3 nucleotides read TGCAGTGCTAGTCCCTCGGGGGGACTCCGCTCCTACAATGAGCAGTTCTTC. Translating gives CSASPSGGLRSYNEQFF.

This clone has just one count. CDR3: CAWSVGQATSGGYTF. The DNA of the CDR3 is TGTGCCTGGAGTGTCGGTCAGGCGACCTCCGGTGGCTACACCTTC. The chain carries TRBV30 and TRBJ1-2; D remains ambiguous. This CDR3 is 15 amino acids long. Trimming stripped 0 bases from V and 7 bases from J, with 18 bases between. Per germline, CDR1 GTSNPN and CDR2 SVGIG (reference sequence).

This sequence joins TRBV20-1 and TRBJ1-6; D possibly corresponds to TRBD1 (5 bases). The length of the CDR3 is 15 residues. V lost 3 bases to trimming and J lost 9 bases, with 18 bases between them. Looked up from germline, CDR1 is DFQATT and CDR2 is SNEGSKA (reference sequence). The CDR3 DNA reads as TGCAGTGCTAGTGATTCAGGGAGGTTAGGTTCACCCCTCCACTTT. It codes for CSASDSGRLGSPLHF.

The V call is TRBV14, the J call TRBJ2-1; the D is unclear. The CDR3 spans 15 residues. Trimming cost V 3 bases and J 2 bases, with 11 bases left between them. The V gene's germline CDR1 is SGHDN and CDR2 FVKESK. In DNA form, the CDR3 reads TGTGCCAGCAGCCACACGACAAATCCCTACAATGAGCAGTTCTTC. It translates to CASSHTTNPYNEQFF.

In this sample, this clone turned up a few times. CDR3 bases: TGCGCCAGCAGCTTGTTGGGGGGGATGAATGAAAAACTGTTTTTT. Translating it yields CASSLLGGMNEKLFF. This chain links TRBV5-1 with TRBJ1-4, with D possibly TRBD1 on 5 matching bases. This CDR3 region has 15 residues. Germline CDR1 and CDR2: SGHRS and YFSETQ. V dropped 1 base and J dropped 5 bases, with 12 bases sitting between them.

Concerning this clone: Other DNA sequences of this sample code for an identical CDR3. Written as DNA, the CDR3 is TGTGCCAGCAGCCGCCAAGAGAACACTGAAGCTTTCTTT. It yields the protein CASSRQENTEAFF. The rearrangement links TRBV14 to TRBJ1-1; D uncertain. Per germline, CDR1 SGHDN and CDR2 FVKESK. The CDR3 is 13 amino acids. V lost 4 bases, J lost 1 base, and 7 bases lay in between.

The chain joins TRBV3-1 (or the pseudogene TRBV3-2) to TRBJ2-1; D may match TRBD1 or TRBD2 (5 bases each). Germline CDR1 reads LGHDT; CDR2 reads YNNKEL (reference sequence). The CDR3 is made up of 15 amino acids. Trimming shortened V by 4 bases and J by 3 bases, and 13 bases separated the two germline ends. The DNA of the CDR3 is TGTGCCAGCAGCCCACCCGGGGCAAACTACAATGAGCAGTTCTTC. Its translation: CASSPPGANYNEQFF.

The sample holds a few counts of this clone. The V gene is TRBV11-3, the J gene TRBJ2-5; possibly TRBD1 or TRBD2 for D (5 bases each). CDR3 size: 16 residues. V was shortened by 1 base and J by 5 bases, with 17 bases between the two germline ends. The V gene's germline CDR1 is SGHNT and CDR2 YENEEA. The DNA for the CDR3 is TGTGCCAGCAGCTTAGCTGGACTTCAGGGTAGTGAGACCCAGTACTTC. Translation: CASSLAGLQGSETQYF.

The chain uses TRBV4-2 and TRBJ1-6; D might be TRBD1 (5 bases). V was trimmed by 3 bases and J by 10 bases, leaving 16 bases between them. This CDR3 is built from 15 residues. Germline V gene data show CDR1 as LGHNA and CDR2 as YNFKEQ. CDR3 sequence reads: CASSHPGDSSSPLHF. CDR3 DNA: TGTGCCAGCAGCCATCCTGGGGACTCATCCTCACCCCTCCACTTT.

The DNA for the CDR3 is TGCGCCAGCAGTGAGTATGTGGGGGCGGGCTACGAGCAGTACTTC. Its protein is CASSEYVGAGYEQYF. V and J are TRBV10-1 and TRBJ2-7, with a possible D match to TRBD1 (6 bases). V lost 1 base to trimming and J lost 3 bases, with 13 bases between them. The CDR3 sequence is 15 residues long. Germline values: CDR1 WNHNN, CDR2 SYGVQD (reference sequence).

The chain joins TRBV12-3 or TRBV12-4 to TRBJ2-3; TRBD2 aligns across 7 bases. The CDR3 is made up of 13 amino acids. J gave up 9 bases and V 8 bases, and 11 bases lay outside the gene matches. The CDR3 DNA sequence: TGTGCCAGCGCGGGCGGGGGACCCCTAACGCAGTATTTT. This sequence encodes CASAGGGPLTQYF.

The chain combines TRBV13 with TRBJ2-7; possibly TRBD2 for D (5 bases). This CDR3 contains 13 residues. Per germline, CDR1 PRHDT and CDR2 FYEKMQ (reference sequence). The V and J ends lost 5 bases and 2 bases respectively, with 10 bases between them. The CDR3 DNA is TGTGCCAGCAGCCCCGTCGGGGCCTACGAGCAGTACTTC. This translates into CASSPVGAYEQYF.

The J gene is TRBJ1-3, the V gene TRBV19, with 8 nucleotides matching TRBD1. Germline V gene data show CDR1 as LNHDA and CDR2 as SQIVND (reference sequence). With 3 bases clipped from V and 7 bases from J, the junction kept 17 bases outside the gene matches. The CDR3 loop spans 18 amino acids. CDR3 residues: CASSIGQGASLRSNTIYF. The DNA of the CDR3 is TGTGCCAGTAGTATCGGGCAGGGGGCGTCCTTAAGATCGAACACCATATATTTT.

The table lists this clone with a few counts. The J gene is TRBJ2-3, the V gene TRBV4-3, with D possibly matching TRBD1 (6 bases). This CDR3 is built from 17 residues. V was cut by 4 bases and J by 0 bases, with 17 bases left in between. Germline CDR1 LGHNA, CDR2 YSLEER. Here the CDR3 reads CASSPFTVGGSTDTQYF. The CDR3 DNA follows: TGCGCCAGCAGCCCATTTACTGTAGGGGGTAGCACAGATACGCAGTATTTT.

The J gene is TRBJ1-5, the V gene TRBV9, with TRBD1 as a possible D gene (6 bases). Trimming took 4 bases from V and 4 from J, leaving 12 bases between them. The CDR3 has 14 residues. CDR1 is SGDLS and CDR2 is YYNGEE in the germline V gene. The CDR3 nucleotides read TGTGCCAGCAGCCCGGGACACCTAAATCAGCCCCAGCATTTT. This sequence encodes CASSPGHLNQPQHF.

The V and J genes are TRBV14 and TRBJ2-7; no reliable D call. V shed 1 base and J shed 6 bases, with 10 bases lying between them. Germline-derived CDR1 and CDR2 are SGHDN and FVKESK. This CDR3 region has 13 residues. CDR3 protein: CASSQVPVGEQYF. Written as DNA, the CDR3 is TGTGCCAGCAGCCAAGTCCCTGTGGGCGAGCAGTACTTC.

In nucleotides, the CDR3 is TGTGCCAGCAGCTCGAGGACAGCGAACACTGAAGCTTTCTTT. Amino acid sequence: CASSSRTANTEAFF. The chain employs TRBV7-9 and TRBJ1-1, with D perhaps TRBD1 (6 bases). The CDR3 spans 14 residues. Deletions cut 4 bases from V and 1 base from J, with 10 bases between. Looked up from germline, CDR1 is SEHNR and CDR2 is FQNEAQ (reference sequence).

This clone occurred once. V and J are TRBV29-1 and TRBJ2-1; the D gene is possibly TRBD1 (5 bases). Germline V gene data show CDR1 as SQVTM and CDR2 as ANQGSEA. Trimming shortened V by 3 bases and J by 0 bases, and 12 bases separated the two germline ends. The CDR3 is 15 residues long. The CDR3 sequence is CSVDGLGLSYNEQFF. The CDR3 nucleotides are TGCAGCGTTGACGGTCTGGGGCTCTCCTACAATGAGCAGTTCTTC.

A note on this clone: Other DNA variants within this sample encode the same CDR3. J is TRBJ1-1 and V is TRBV18; D is possibly TRBD1 (5 bases). CDR3 length: 13 amino acids. Germline CDR1 reads KGHSH; CDR2 reads LQKENI. Trimming cost V 2 bases and J 5 bases, with 9 bases left between them. CDR3 coding DNA: TGTGCCAGCTCACCAGGGACGGGTACTGAAGCTTTCTTT. It specifies CASSPGTGTEAFF.

This clone occurred once. This sample includes further DNA sequences coding for the same CDR3. The chain carries TRBV19 and TRBJ2-7; maybe TRBD1 (6 bases). The CDR3 extends over 13 amino acids. Germline V gene sequence: CDR1 LNHDA, CDR2 SQIVND (reference sequence). V lost 3 bases, J lost 2 bases, and 8 bases lay in between. The CDR3: CASSITGTYEQYF. In DNA, the CDR3 is TGTGCCAGTAGTATTACAGGGACCTACGAGCAGTACTTC.

This clone was seen once. This chain connects TRBV29-1 to TRBJ1-2; possibly TRBD1 for D (6 bases). Germline V lookup: CDR1 SQVTM, CDR2 ANQGSEA. V lost 7 bases, J lost 3 bases, and 12 bases lay in between. CDR3 length: 12 amino acids. CDR3 loop: CSGTTGYYGYTF. For the CDR3, the DNA is TGCAGCGGAACGACAGGCTACTATGGCTACACCTTC.

This clone is a singleton in its sample. The gene calls are TRBV9 and TRBJ1-1; weak D call: TRBD1 (5 bases). V was clipped by 0 bases and J by 4 bases, with 10 bases between them. Germline V lookup: CDR1 SGDLS, CDR2 YYNGEE. This CDR3 is built from 14 residues. CDR3 region: CASSVEGISTEAFF. The CDR3 DNA reads TGTGCCAGCAGCGTAGAGGGGATAAGCACTGAAGCTTTCTTT.

This chain links TRBV5-1 with TRBJ1-4, with 9 bases fitting TRBD1. The CDR3 is made up of 16 amino acids. Germline CDR1 and CDR2: SGHRS and YFSETQ. J was trimmed by 0 bases and V by 4 bases; bases with no gene match: 4. CDR3 in amino acids: CASSGGTGTTNEKLFF. In DNA, the CDR3 is TGCGCCAGCAGCGGGGGGACAGGGACAACTAATGAAAAACTGTTTTTT. The full variable domain, rest sourced from reference TRBV5-1 and TRBJ1-4, is KAGVTQTPRYLIKTRGQQVTLSCSPISGHRSVSWYQQTPGQGLQFLFEYFSETQRNKGNFPGRFSGRQFSNSRSEMNVSTLELGDSALYLCASSGGTGTTNEKLFFGSGTQLSVL.

J is TRBJ2-1 and V is TRBV5-1, with 13 bases matching TRBD2. Germline loops: CDR1 SGHRS, CDR2 YFSETQ. This CDR3 has 15 amino acids. V shed 4 bases and J 7 bases; nucleotides not matched to a gene: 5. Here the CDR3 reads CASSPRTSGGNEQFF. CDR3 nucleotides: TGCGCCAGCAGCCCTAGGACTAGCGGGGGAAATGAGCAGTTCTTC.

This chain uses TRBV19 with TRBJ1-6, with a possible D match to TRBD1 (5 bases). The germline V gene encodes CDR1 LNHDA and CDR2 SQIVND (reference sequence). V was clipped by 3 bases and J by 11 bases, with 11 bases between them. This CDR3 has 13 residues. Written as DNA, the CDR3 is TGTGCCAGTAGTATTGGAGGGGCTACACCCCTCCACTTT. It codes for CASSIGGATPLHF. Variable domain in full (rest from reference TRBV19 and TRBJ1-6): DGGITQSPKYLFRKEGQNVTLSCEQNLNHDAMYWYRQDPGQGLRLIYYSQIVNDFQKGDIAEGYSVSREKKESFPLTVTSAQKNPTAFYLCASSIGGATPLHFGNGTRLTVT.